The source of this T cell receptor (beta chain) is a study of OX40 agonist ivuxolimab in advanced cancers. Study context: Ivuxolimab was delivered to patients intravenously every 2 weeks at doses spanning 0.01 to 10 mg/kg. General observations from the study: In general, CD8+ T cells held more expanded clones than CD4+ did, on average. In the 0.1 to 3.0 mg/kg range, CD4+ and CD8+ blood T cells had expanded clonally by week 6.

Using immunoSEQ multiplex PCR, the repertoire was profiled, and TCRdb retains in-frame clones only, with some absent. The sample lists around 53,000 clones, approximately 75% occurring once. In this sample, this clone turned up once. Its cognate antigen is unknown. CDR3 length: 15 residues. Trimming stripped 2 bases from V and 4 bases from J, with 13 bases between. Germline assignment: CDR1 SNHLY and CDR2 FYNNEI. The chain carries TRBV2 and TRBJ2-3, with D possibly TRBD2 on 6 matching bases. Material: CD4+ or CD8+ T cells sorted from blood, obtained in a trial of the OX40 agonist ivuxolimab. This sequence was found in an adult with an advanced solid tumor such as melanoma, head and neck, liver or kidney cancer. The CDR3 region is CASSERSGRPDTQYF. In nucleotides, the CDR3 is TGTGCCAGCAGTGAAAGGTCAGGGAGGCCAGATACGCAGTATTTT.